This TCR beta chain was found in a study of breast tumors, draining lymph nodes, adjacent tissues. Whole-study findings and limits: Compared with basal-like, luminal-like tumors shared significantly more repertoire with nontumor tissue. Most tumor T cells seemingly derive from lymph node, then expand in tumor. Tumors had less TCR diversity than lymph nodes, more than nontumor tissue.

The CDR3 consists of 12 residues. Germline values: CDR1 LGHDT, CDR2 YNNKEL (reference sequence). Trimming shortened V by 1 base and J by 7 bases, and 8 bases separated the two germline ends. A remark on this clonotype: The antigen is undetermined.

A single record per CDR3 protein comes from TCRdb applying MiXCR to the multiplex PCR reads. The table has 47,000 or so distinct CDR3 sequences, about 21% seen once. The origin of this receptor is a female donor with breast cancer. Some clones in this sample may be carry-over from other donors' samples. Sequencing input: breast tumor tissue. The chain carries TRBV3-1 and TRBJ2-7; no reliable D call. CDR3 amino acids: CASSQGTGEQYF. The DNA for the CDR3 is TGTGCCAGCAGCCAAGGAACTGGGGAGCAGTACTTC.